This T cell receptor (beta chain) was recovered during a study of Ad26.COV2.S vaccination and SARS-CoV-2 variants. Repertoires were generated with immunoSEQ multiplex PCR, while TCRdb's copy carries only in-frame clones and drops some. The data show about 420,000 clones, 85% to 90% seen once. The sample's treatment: some 20 received Ad26.COV2.S at low or high dose, single or two shots; about 5 received placebo; per-sample allocation not given. Repertoires come from day 63 after the first vaccine or placebo injection. Sequencing was performed on peripheral blood, taken in a trial of Ad26.COV2.S vaccine versus placebo. The sequence was collected from a person aged 18-65 years who received the Ad26.COV2.S COVID-19 vaccine or a placebo.

DNA for the CDR3: TGCAGTGCTAGTTTGAGAAAGGGGGAGCAGTACTTC. This codes for CSASLRKGEQYF. The rearrangement links TRBV20-1 to TRBJ2-7; tentatively, D is TRBD1 (5 bases). The germline V gene encodes CDR1 DFQATT and CDR2 SNEGSKA (reference sequence). This CDR3 is built from 12 residues. V lost 3 bases to trimming and J lost 7 bases, with 13 bases between them.